The clone carrying this T cell receptor (beta chain) was seen at least ten times. Time point specified: pre-sensitization, week 0. Noted treatment: therapeutic diphenylcyclopropenone sensitization with weekly scalp DPC. Via MiXCR, TCRdb re-called the RACE reads, giving one row per CDR3 protein. The table lists about 380,000 distinct CDR3 sequences, around 5.5% of them singletons. The sample comes from a study of human T cells and chemical hapten exposure. CDR3 length equals 14 residues. In germline, CDR1 is MNHNY, CDR2 SVGAGI (reference sequence). V trimming: 6 bases; J trimming: 0 bases; junction bases outside the gene matches: 5.

The clonotype was recovered from a woman aged 45-65 years with alopecia areata. Some clones in this sample may be carry-over from other donors' samples. The sample was whole blood, taken in connection with sensitization to the hapten diphenylcyclopropenone (DPC). The chain combines TRBV6-6 with TRBJ2-7; 7 bases are a match to TRBD2. The CDR3 reads CASSGSSGSYEQYF. CDR3 nucleotide sequence: TGTGCCAGCAGCGGCTCTAGCGGCTCCTACGAGCAGTACTTC.